The source of this T cell receptor (beta chain) is a study of T cell changes during pregnancy in multiple sclerosis. CDR3 length: 16 residues. Germline CDR1 is MNHEY and CDR2 is SMNVEV (reference sequence). V lost 2 bases to trimming and J lost 4 bases, with 17 bases between them. Repertoires were generated with immunoSEQ multiplex PCR, while TCRdb's copy carries only in-frame clones and drops some. Among approximately 96,000 clones listed, about 90% were seen once. Sequencing used peripheral blood, obtained after pregnancy. This sequence joins TRBV27 and TRBJ2-5, with a weak D call TRBD2 (6 bases). This clonotype was obtained from a female donor in good health, enrolled as a control in a pregnancy study. Written as DNA, the CDR3 is TGTGCCAGCAGTTTAAAGATGGACTACCTAGGAGAGACCCAGTACTTC. The encoded protein is CASSLKMDYLGETQYF.